This T cell receptor (beta chain) came from a study of T-cell memory formation after mild COVID-19. General study points: Contracting CD4+ clones lay largely in CM and EM, with CD8+ ones residing in EMRA. The study found balanced CD4/CD8 in clones contracting day 15 to 85 and a CD4+ lean in later expanders.

TCRdb analysed the 5' RACE reads with MiXCR anew, one entry per CDR3 protein. Of over 70,000 distinct CDR3 sequences listed, roughly 15% are singletons. The CDR3 sequence is 12 residues long. Trimming took 3 bases from V and 5 from J, leaving 7 bases between them. Per the germline V gene, CDR1 is SNHLY and CDR2 is FYNNEI. In regard to this clonotype: Antigen unknown.

This clonotype was obtained from a man younger than 35 who had mild COVID-19 (a few samples of this study predate the infection). Cell type and time point are not known. The rearrangement links TRBV2 to TRBJ1-2, with D unresolved. Sequences were obtained from PBMCs or a T cell subset sorted from them (not recorded which). CDR3 DNA: TGTGCCAGCAGTGACAGGTTATATGGCTACACCTTC. Amino acid sequence: CASSDRLYGYTF.